These T cell receptor beta chains were read from a single sample in a study of cytomegalovirus exposure and HLA in healthy donors. Assay: immunoSEQ multiplex PCR; the TCRdb copy retains only in-frame clones and omits some. This sample has about 160,000 clones; about 88% occur once, and the top ten carry around 1.8%. The sequenced material came from PBMCs. These receptors all come from a woman under 30 in good health and CMV-seronegative. Both conserved end residues are part of each CDR3. A D gene is named only where the DNA matches it firmly. Some rows have no size entry. The others give once, few or many, or a class for an expanded clone.

TRBJ2-2 | TRBV15 | . | . | TGTGCCACCACCCCCACCACCCACACCACCGGGGAGCTGTTTTTT | CATTPTTHTTGELFF
TRBJ1-5 | TRBV7-9 | few | . | TGTGCCAGCAGCTTAAGGGGTCAGCCCCAGCATTTT | CASSLRGQPQHF
TRBJ2-5 | TRBV27 | . | . | TGTGCCAGCAGTTTTGGAGCTGGAGAGACCCAGTACTTC | CASSFGAGETQYF
TRBJ1-2 | TRBV4-1 | . | TRBD1 | TGCGCCAGCAGCCCGCGGACAGGGGTCTCTAACTATGGCTACACCTTC | CASSPRTGVSNYGYTF
TRBJ2-7 | TRBV4-1 | . | TRBD2 | TGCGCCAGCAGCCATTCGCCGGGACTAGCGGGATCCCGTGGCGAGCAGTACTTC | CASSHSPGLAGSRGEQYF
TRBJ2-3 | TRBV28 | . | TRBD2 | TGTGCCAGCAGTTTAGAGCGGGGGGGATTGTATTTT | CASSLERGGLYF
TRBJ1-5 | TRBV6-5 | . | TRBD1 | TGTGCCAGCAGCCTGGGACAGGGCAATCAGCCCCAGCATTTT | CASSLGQGNQPQHF
TRBJ1-2 | TRBV5-1 | . | TRBD1 | TGCGCCAGCAGTTGGGGGACAGTCGTAGACTATGGCTACACCTTC | CASSWGTVVDYGYTF
TRBJ2-7 | TRBV28 | . | . | TGTGCCAGCAGCCCACGGGGTGGGGAGACCTACGAGCAGTACTTC | CASSPRGGETYEQYF
TRBJ2-1 | TRBV5-1 | . | TRBD2 | TGCGCCAGCAGGGATAGCGGGATGGTGGGAAATGAGCAGTTCTTC | CASRDSGMVGNEQFF
TRBJ2-5 | TRBV4-1 | few | . | TGCGCCAGCAGCCAAACAGGGCCCCAAGAGACCCAGTACTTC | CASSQTGPQETQYF
TRBJ1-6 | TRBV5-5 | few | TRBD1 | TGTGCCAGCAGCCCCGGGACAGGGGAGGGTTCACCCCTCCACTTT | CASSPGTGEGSPLHF
TRBJ1-5 | TRBV7-9 | . | . | TGTGCCAGCAGCTTAGCAGGAGCTCTCAATCAGCCCCAGCATTTT | CASSLAGALNQPQHF
TRBJ1-5 | TRBV2 | . | . | TGTGCCAGCAGCGCCTTCGCAGCCCAGCATTTT | CASSAFAAQHF
TRBJ1-2 | TRBV7-9 | . | . | TGTGCCAGCAGCTTAGCGGGGCAGGGGTATGGCTACACCTTC | CASSLAGQGYGYTF
TRBJ2-5 | TRBV6-1 | . | TRBD2 | TGTGCCAGCAGTGCGTTCGGGATGGGGGAGGGCCGGTCTTCCAAAGAGACCCAGTACTTC | CASSAFGMGEGRSSKETQYF
TRBJ1-1 | TRBV9 | once | . | TGTGCCAGCAATCAAGGGGGTCTCGGCTCTGAAGCTTTCTTT | CASNQGGLGSEAFF
TRBJ2-7 | TRBV6-6 | . | . | TGTGCCAGCAGGAAGGAGCTCCGCTACGAGCAGTACTTC | CASRKELRYEQYF
TRBJ2-5 | TRBV6-1 | medium-sized | . | TGTGCCAGCAGTATAGAAACAGGGGGGGGAGAGACCCAGTACTTC | CASSIETGGGETQYF
TRBJ1-2 | TRBV29-1 | . | . | TGCAGCGTTGAAGATCGGGGTGGTGGCTACACCTTC | CSVEDRGGGYTF
TRBJ2-5 | TRBV5-6 | . | . | TGTGCCAGCAGCTTGGTGGCAATCGGGGAGACCCAGTACTTC | CASSLVAIGETQYF
TRBJ2-7 | TRBV5-1 | . | TRBD2 | TGCGCCAGCAGCTCAACAGCGGGAGGGCCAGTCGAGCAGTACTTC | CASSSTAGGPVEQYF
TRBJ2-7 | TRBV7-2 | . | TRBD2 | TGTGCCAGCAGCTCAGCGGGAGGGGTCCACGAGCAGTACTTC | CASSSAGGVHEQYF
TRBJ2-7 | TRBV27 | once | . | TGTGCCAGCAGTTTATCACGGGGATCTGTTTACGAGCAGTACTTC | CASSLSRGSVYEQYF
TRBJ1-3 | TRBV5-1 | once | . | TGCGCCAGCAGCAGCCAGGGGTTCTCTGGAAACACCATATATTTT | CASSSQGFSGNTIYF
TRBJ2-7 | TRBV5-1 | . | . | TGCGCCAGCAGCTTGGAGAGGAACGAGCAGTACTTC | CASSLERNEQYF
TRBJ2-7 | TRBV7-9 | . | . | TGTTCCAGCAGCTTAGTGGGGGCAGTTCGACCGTACGAGCAGTACTTC | CSSSLVGAVRPYEQYF
TRBJ2-3 | TRBV4-1 | few | . | TGCGCCAGCAGCCAAGATCGTGTTCTAGATACGCAGTATTTT | CASSQDRVLDTQYF
TRBJ2-3 | TRBV28 | . | . | TGTGCCAGCACCCCCATGGCGGAAACCAGCACAGATACGCAGTATTTT | CASTPMAETSTDTQYF
TRBJ1-1 | TRBV9 | . | . | TGTGCCAGCAGCCCGCGGGACCATTCGCCTGAAGCTTTCTTT | CASSPRDHSPEAFF
TRBJ2-1 | TRBV28 | . | . | TGTGCCAGCAGTTTTCGGGGAATCTCCTACAATGAGCAGTTCTTC | CASSFRGISYNEQFF
TRBJ2-1 | TRBV4-2 | . | TRBD2 | TGTGCCAGCAGCCAACCTCTAGCGGGGGGGCATAATGAGCAGTTCTTC | CASSQPLAGGHNEQFF
TRBJ1-2 | TRBV19 | . | . | TGTGCCAGCAGGAGGGAAGGGGAGGTCTATGGCTACACCTTC | CASRREGEVYGYTF
TRBJ2-1 | TRBV28 | . | . | TGTGCCAGCAGCATATGGTGGGGCGGGAAGGGTTCCAATGAGCAGTTCTTC | CASSIWWGGKGSNEQFF
TRBJ2-7 | TRBV11-2 | . | TRBD2 | TGTGCCAGCAGTGATCTAGCGGGAGGGCCCTACGAGCAGTACTTC | CASSDLAGGPYEQYF
TRBJ2-1 | TRBV27 | . | . | TGTGCCAGCAGTTGGCGGGCGAGCTCCTACAATGAGCAGTTCTTC | CASSWRASSYNEQFF